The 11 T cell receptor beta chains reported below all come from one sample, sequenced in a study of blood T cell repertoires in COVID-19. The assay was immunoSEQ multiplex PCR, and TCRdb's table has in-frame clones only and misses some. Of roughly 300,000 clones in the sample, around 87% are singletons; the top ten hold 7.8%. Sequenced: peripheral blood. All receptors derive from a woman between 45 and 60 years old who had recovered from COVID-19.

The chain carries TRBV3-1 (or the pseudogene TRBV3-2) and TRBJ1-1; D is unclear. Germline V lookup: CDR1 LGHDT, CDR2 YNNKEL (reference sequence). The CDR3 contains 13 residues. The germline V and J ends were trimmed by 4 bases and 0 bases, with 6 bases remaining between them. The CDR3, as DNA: TGTGCCAGCAGCCCCGTAATGAACACTGAAGCTTTCTTT. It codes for CASSPVMNTEAFF.

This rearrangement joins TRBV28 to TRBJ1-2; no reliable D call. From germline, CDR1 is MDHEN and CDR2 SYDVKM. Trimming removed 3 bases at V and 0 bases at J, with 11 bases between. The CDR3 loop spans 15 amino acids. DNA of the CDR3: TGTGCCAGCAGTTTGCCAGGCTCAACTAACTATGGCTACACCTTC. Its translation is CASSLPGSTNYGYTF.

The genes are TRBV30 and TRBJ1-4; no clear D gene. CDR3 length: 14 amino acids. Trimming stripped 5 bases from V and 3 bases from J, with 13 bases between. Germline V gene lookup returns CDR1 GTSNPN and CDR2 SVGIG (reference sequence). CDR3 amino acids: CAWGVDGANEKLFF. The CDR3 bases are TGTGCCTGGGGGGTCGACGGAGCTAATGAAAAACTGTTTTTT. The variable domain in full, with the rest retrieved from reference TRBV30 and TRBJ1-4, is SQTIHQWPATLVQPVGSPLSLECTVEGTSNPNLYWYRQAAGRGLQLLFYSVGIGQISSEVPQNLSASRPQDRQFILSSKKLLLSDSGFYLCAWGVDGANEKLFFGSGTQLSVL.

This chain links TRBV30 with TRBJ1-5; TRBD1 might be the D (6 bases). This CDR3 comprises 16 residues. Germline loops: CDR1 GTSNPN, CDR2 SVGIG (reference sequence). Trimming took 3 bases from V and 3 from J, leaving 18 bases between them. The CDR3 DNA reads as TGTGCCTGGAGCACTCAAGCCGACAGGTACAATCAGCCCCAGCATTTT. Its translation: CAWSTQADRYNQPQHF.

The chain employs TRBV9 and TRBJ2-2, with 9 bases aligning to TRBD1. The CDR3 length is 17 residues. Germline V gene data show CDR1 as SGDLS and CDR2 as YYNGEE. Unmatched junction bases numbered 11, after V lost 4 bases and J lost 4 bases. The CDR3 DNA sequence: TGTGCCAGCAGCTTAACTCCGGGACAGGGAGGCACCGGGGAGCTGTTTTTT. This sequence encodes CASSLTPGQGGTGELFF.

Here the CDR3 DNA reads TGTGCCACCAGCAGCAGGACAGGCCCCTACGAGCAGTACTTC. It specifies CATSSRTGPYEQYF. The rearrangement joins TRBV15 to TRBJ2-7; TRBD1 aligns across 7 bases. The CDR3 has 14 residues. Germline loops: CDR1 LNHNV, CDR2 YYDKDF (reference sequence). Trimming removed 3 bases from V and 2 bases from J; junction bases left unmatched: 4.

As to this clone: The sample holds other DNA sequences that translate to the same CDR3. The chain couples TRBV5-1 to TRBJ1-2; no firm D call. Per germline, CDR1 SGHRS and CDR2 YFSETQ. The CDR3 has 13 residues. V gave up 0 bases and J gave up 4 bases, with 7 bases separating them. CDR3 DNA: TGCGCCAGCAGCTTGGAGACTGGCTATGGCTACACCTTC. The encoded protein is CASSLETGYGYTF.

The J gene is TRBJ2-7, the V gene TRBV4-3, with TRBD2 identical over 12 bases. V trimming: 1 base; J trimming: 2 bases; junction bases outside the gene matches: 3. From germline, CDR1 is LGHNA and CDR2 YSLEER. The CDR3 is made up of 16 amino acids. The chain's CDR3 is CASSQVGLAGPYEQYF. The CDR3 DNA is TGCGCCAGCAGCCAAGTGGGACTAGCGGGCCCCTACGAGCAGTACTTC.

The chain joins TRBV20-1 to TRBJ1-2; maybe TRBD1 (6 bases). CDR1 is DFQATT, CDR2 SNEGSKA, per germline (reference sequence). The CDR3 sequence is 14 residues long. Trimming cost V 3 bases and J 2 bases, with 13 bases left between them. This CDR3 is CSASIPGQNYGYTF. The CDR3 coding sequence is TGCAGTGCTAGTATCCCGGGACAAAACTATGGCTACACCTTC.

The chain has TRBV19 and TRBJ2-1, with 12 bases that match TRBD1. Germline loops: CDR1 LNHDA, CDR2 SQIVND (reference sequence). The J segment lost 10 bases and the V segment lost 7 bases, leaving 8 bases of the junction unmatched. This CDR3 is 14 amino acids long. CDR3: CASMGTGGLGEQFF. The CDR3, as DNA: TGTGCCAGTATGGGGACAGGGGGCTTGGGGGAGCAGTTCTTC.

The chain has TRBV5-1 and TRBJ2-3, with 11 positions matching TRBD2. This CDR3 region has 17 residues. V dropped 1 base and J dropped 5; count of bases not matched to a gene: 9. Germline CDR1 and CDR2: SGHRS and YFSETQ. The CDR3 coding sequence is TGCGCCAGCAGCTTGACAGCCACTAGCGGGGGTGGAGATACGCAGTATTTT. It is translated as CASSLTATSGGGDTQYF.